Presented here are 19 T cell receptor beta chains from one specimen sequenced in a study of blood T cell repertoires in COVID-19. Sequencing used immunoSEQ multiplex PCR; TCRdb keeps in-frame clones, though not all of them. The table shows over 300,000 clones, with roughly 90% occurring only once. Sequenced: peripheral blood. The receptors were gathered from a man in his late teens or twenties with active or convalescent COVID-19.

The rearrangement joins TRBV4-2 to TRBJ2-1; 11 bases fit TRBD2. This CDR3 spans 17 amino acids. The V segment lost 3 bases and the J segment 0 bases; nucleotides outside the gene matches: 4. CDR1 is LGHNA, CDR2 YNFKEQ, per germline. CDR3 protein: CASSHGLAGPSYNEQFF. The CDR3 nucleotides read TGTGCCAGCAGCCACGGACTAGCGGGCCCCTCCTACAATGAGCAGTTCTTC.

The chain is built from TRBV7-6 and TRBJ1-4; D gene ambiguous. The CDR3 has 15 residues. The germline gives CDR1 SGHVS, CDR2 FNYEAQ. V lost 1 base, J lost 7 bases, and 13 bases lay in between. This CDR3 is CASSLGAGSGEKLFF. DNA for the CDR3: TGTGCCAGCAGCTTAGGGGCGGGTTCGGGTGAAAAACTGTTTTTT.

V usage is TRBV3-1 (or the pseudogene TRBV3-2) and J usage is TRBJ2-2; perhaps TRBD2 as D (5 bases). V lost 0 bases, J lost 4 bases, and 9 bases lay in between. This CDR3 is built from 15 residues. The germline V gene encodes CDR1 LGHDT and CDR2 YNNKEL (reference sequence). This chain's CDR3 is CASSQESAGTGELFF. CDR3 nucleotides: TGTGCCAGCAGCCAAGAGTCCGCGGGCACCGGGGAGCTGTTTTTT.

In regard to this clone: The sample contains more than one DNA sequence encoding this CDR3. The V and J genes are TRBV10-3 and TRBJ2-7, with 13 nucleotides matching TRBD2. J gave up 4 bases and V 6 bases, and 3 bases lay outside the gene matches. There are 14 residues in the CDR3. Germline lookup yields CDR1 ENHRY and CDR2 SYGVKD. In DNA, the CDR3 is TGTGCCATCAGCCGGACTAGCGGGAGTTACGAGCAGTACTTC. It specifies CAISRTSGSYEQYF.

This chain's CDR3 is CASSASGNTGELFF. CDR3 DNA: TGTGCCAGCAGTGCGAGCGGGAACACCGGGGAGCTGTTTTTT. The gene calls are TRBV9 and TRBJ2-2; TRBD2 might be the D (5 bases). The CDR3 totals 14 residues. The V end was cut by 5 bases, the J end by 1 base, with 9 bases between. The germline gives CDR1 SGDLS, CDR2 YYNGEE.

V is TRBV12-3 or TRBV12-4 and J is TRBJ1-2; TRBD1 might be the D (5 bases). This CDR3 has 11 residues. Trimming shortened V by 8 bases and J by 5 bases, and 9 bases separated the two germline ends. This CDR3 is CASGGWYGYTF. The DNA of the CDR3 is TGTGCCAGCGGGGGGTGGTATGGCTACACCTTC.

This chain links TRBV5-6 with TRBJ2-7; D perhaps matches TRBD1 (7 bases). In germline, CDR1 is SGHDT, CDR2 YYEEEE. V shed 4 bases and J shed 6 bases, with 14 bases lying between them. This CDR3 spans 13 amino acids. The CDR3 sequence: CASSAGTAFEQYF. CDR3 in DNA: TGTGCCAGCAGCGCGGGGACAGCCTTCGAGCAGTACTTC.

This clone came up once. The CDR3 DNA reads as TGTGCCAGCAGCTTAGGGACAGCTAACACCGGGGAGCTGTTTTTT. The encoded protein is CASSLGTANTGELFF. The chain links TRBV11-3 to TRBJ2-2; a possible D gene is TRBD1 (6 bases). The V end was cut by 1 base, the J end by 2 bases, with 8 bases between. The CDR3 totals 15 residues. Germline CDR1 is SGHNT and CDR2 is YENEEA.

The V and J genes are TRBV6-1 and TRBJ2-2; D may be TRBD2 (5 bases). Germline V lookup: CDR1 MNHNS, CDR2 SASEGT. Trimming shortened V by 2 bases and J by 6 bases, and 13 bases separated the two germline ends. This CDR3 spans 15 amino acids. The CDR3, as DNA: TGTGCCAGCAGTGAATACGGGAAGGCTTCCGGGGAGCTGTTTTTT. This sequence encodes CASSEYGKASGELFF.

This clone was detected once. V is TRBV7-3 and J is TRBJ1-5, with D perhaps TRBD1 (6 bases). With 7 bases removed from V and 7 bases from J, the gap between germline ends came to 14 bases. CDR3 length: 13 amino acids. CDR1 and CDR2 from the germline V gene are SGHTA and FQGTGA. The CDR3 region is CASMAQGGQPQHF. The DNA for the CDR3 is TGTGCCAGCATGGCACAGGGTGGGCAGCCCCAGCATTTT. Variable domain in full (rest from reference TRBV7-3 and TRBJ1-5): GAGVSQTPSNKVTEKGKYVELRCDPISGHTALYWYRQSLGQGPEFLIYFQGTGAADDSGLPNDRFFAVRPEGSVSTLKIQRTERGDSAVYLCASMAQGGQPQHFGDGTRLSIL.

The rearrangement uses TRBV7-2 and TRBJ1-5; 7 nucleotides match TRBD1. This CDR3 has 17 residues. V lost 3 bases and J lost 5; bases outside the gene matches: 13. Germline V gene lookup returns CDR1 SGHTA and CDR2 FQGNSA. The CDR3 DNA reads TGTGCCAGCAGCTTGCTTCAAATCAGGGGGGAGGATCAGCCCCAGCATTTT. Protein: CASSLLQIRGEDQPQHF.

The J gene is TRBJ1-2, the V gene TRBV5-1; possible D gene TRBD1, 5 bases. The CDR3 is made up of 13 amino acids. V was pared by 4 bases and J by 3 bases, with 10 bases between. Per the germline V gene, CDR1 is SGHRS and CDR2 is YFSETQ. The chain's CDR3 is CASSPIGDYGYTF. In nucleotides, the CDR3 is TGCGCCAGCAGCCCTATAGGGGACTATGGCTACACCTTC.

The V and J genes are TRBV11-2 and TRBJ1-5; tentatively, D is TRBD1 (5 bases). The CDR3 spans 14 residues. Trimming left V 0 bases short and J 7 bases short, with 10 bases between. Germline V CDR1 and CDR2: SGHAT, FQNNGV. CDR3 in amino acids: CASSLDLGVQPQHF. CDR3 sequence (DNA): TGTGCCAGCAGCTTAGATCTAGGGGTGCAGCCCCAGCATTTT.

J is TRBJ2-7 and V is TRBV6-2 or TRBV6-3; D perhaps matches TRBD2 (6 bases). The CDR3 is 13 amino acids. V dropped 4 bases and J dropped 0 bases, with 7 bases sitting between them. The germline V gene encodes CDR1 MNHEY and CDR2 SVGEGT. The CDR3 region is CASSSSVSYEQYF. The DNA of the CDR3 is TGTGCCAGCAGTTCTAGCGTCTCCTACGAGCAGTACTTC.

The V call is TRBV9, the J call TRBJ2-3, with 12 bases fitting TRBD1. Germline V gives CDR1 SGDLS, CDR2 YYNGEE. This CDR3 has 18 residues. Unmatched junction bases numbered 13, after V lost 2 bases and J lost 6 bases. The CDR3 loop is CASSVGTGQGAVADTQYF. The CDR3 DNA sequence: TGTGCCAGCAGCGTTGGTACGGGACAGGGGGCCGTGGCGGATACGCAGTATTTT.

The rearrangement uses TRBV7-8 and TRBJ1-4, with 9 nucleotides matching TRBD1. CDR3 length: 16 residues. V trimming: 5 bases; J trimming: 3 bases; junction bases outside the gene matches: 7. Germline CDR1 SGHVS, CDR2 FQNEAQ. CDR3 nucleotides: TGTGCCAGCAGCCCTGGACAGGGGCGGGCTAATGAAAAACTGTTTTTT. This encodes CASSPGQGRANEKLFF.

The CDR3 reads CATSDWGADEQFF. The CDR3 bases are TGTGCCACCAGTGATTGGGGCGCCGATGAGCAGTTCTTC. The chain joins TRBV24-1 to TRBJ2-1, with a tentative D call TRBD1 (5 bases). Germline V CDR1 and CDR2: KGHDR, SFDVKD. This CDR3 spans 13 amino acids. V was clipped by 2 bases and J by 8 bases, with 9 bases between them.

The CDR3 coding sequence is TGCGCCAGCAGCCGGATTGGAGACAGGACCCTGTTCTTC. Protein sequence: CASSRIGDRTLFF. The chain recombines TRBV4-1 with TRBJ2-1, with D possibly TRBD1 on 6 matching bases. The CDR3 length is 13 residues. With 4 bases removed from V and 15 bases from J, the gap between germline ends came to 19 bases. CDR1 and CDR2 from the germline V gene are MGHRA and YSYEKL.

This clone was observed once. This chain's CDR3 is CASSLGEGEAFF. The CDR3, as DNA: TGTGCCAGCAGCTTAGGAGAGGGTGAAGCTTTCTTT. The V gene is TRBV7-9, the J gene TRBJ1-1; D unresolved. V lost 1 base and J 7 bases, leaving 7 bases between the germline ends. Looked up from germline, CDR1 is SEHNR and CDR2 is FQNEAQ (reference sequence). The CDR3 is 12 amino acids. Together with reference TRBV7-9 and TRBJ1-1, the CDR3 gives the full variable domain: DTGVSQNPRHKITKRGQNVTFRCDPISEHNRLYWYRQTLGQGPEFLTYFQNEAQLEKSRLLSDRFSAERPKGSFSTLEIQRTEQGDSAMYLCASSLGEGEAFFGQGTRLTVV.